The 29 T cell receptor beta chains below all came from one sample that was sequenced in a study of response to subunit inactivated influenza vaccine. From the RT-PCR reads, TCRdb called clonotypes with MiXCR, one entry per CDR3 protein. Of about 700,000 distinct CDR3 sequences listed, 15% to 18% were seen once; the top ten hold 11%. The sample was PBMCs from blood, taken roughly 12 days after vaccination. Every receptor here comes from a man between 45 and 60 years old who received an inactivated influenza vaccine.

This clonotype was seen repeatedly, ten times or more. The chain links TRBV28 to TRBJ2-2; 8 bases line up with TRBD2. In germline, CDR1 is MDHEN, CDR2 SYDVKM. V lost 7 bases, J lost 7 bases, and 11 bases stayed unmatched. CDR3 size: 15 residues. As DNA, the CDR3 is TGTGCCAGCACCCGGACTAGCTACAAGGGCGGGGAGCTGTTTTTT. This gives the protein CASTRTSYKGGELFF.

The rearrangement links TRBV5-1 to TRBJ2-5; TRBD2 might be the D (5 bases). Germline V CDR1 and CDR2: SGHRS, YFSETQ. V dropped 0 bases and J dropped 4 bases, with 16 bases sitting between them. The CDR3 runs to 16 residues. The CDR3 sequence is CASSLVEGSLPETQYF. The CDR3 nucleotides are TGCGCCAGCAGCTTGGTTGAGGGAAGTTTACCAGAGACCCAGTACTTC. Full variable domain (outside the CDR3, taken from reference TRBV5-1 and TRBJ2-5): KAGVTQTPRYLIKTRGQQVTLSCSPISGHRSVSWYQQTPGQGLQFLFEYFSETQRNKGNFPGRFSGRQFSNSRSEMNVSTLELGDSALYLCASSLVEGSLPETQYFGPGTRLLVL.

This chain uses TRBV20-1 with TRBJ2-1; the D gene could be TRBD1 or TRBD2 (5 bases each). Germline CDR1 DFQATT, CDR2 SNEGSKA (reference sequence). The CDR3 extends over 13 amino acids. Trimming shortened V by 6 bases and J by 15 bases, and 24 bases separated the two germline ends. CDR3 DNA: TGCAGTGCCGCCACTCCCGGGACCCAAGTCCCGTTCTTC. Its translation: CSAATPGTQVPFF.

The chain joins TRBV20-1 to TRBJ2-7, with 7 bases identical to TRBD1. The CDR3 totals 16 residues. Germline trimming cut 8 bases from V and 1 base from J; bases unmatched to any gene: 17. CDR1 is DFQATT and CDR2 is SNEGSKA in the germline V gene (reference sequence). The CDR3 sequence is CSNPKSQTGISYEQYF. DNA for the CDR3: TGCAGTAACCCCAAGAGTCAGACAGGGATATCCTACGAGCAGTACTTC.

The chain recombines TRBV20-1 with TRBJ2-3, with D unresolved. Between the trimmed V and J ends, which lost 5 bases and 2 bases, there was a span of 11 bases. CDR1 is DFQATT, CDR2 SNEGSKA, per germline (reference sequence). This CDR3 comprises 13 residues. The CDR3 here is CSAETHATDTQYF. CDR3 nucleotides: TGCAGTGCTGAAACCCATGCCACAGATACGCAGTATTTT.

CDR3 coding DNA: TGTGCCAGCAGCTTAGGCTTCCGGACGGATGGCTACACCTTC. Protein: CASSLGFRTDGYTF. J is TRBJ1-2 and V is TRBV7-2; D remains ambiguous. The germline gives CDR1 SGHTA, CDR2 FQGNSA. The CDR3 runs to 14 residues. V was pared by 1 base and J by 6 bases, with 12 bases between.

The chain carries TRBV3-1 and TRBJ1-2, with 8 bases lining up with TRBD1. From germline, CDR1 is LGHDT and CDR2 YNNKEL (reference sequence). The CDR3 spans 15 residues. V shed 1 base, J shed 5 bases, and the junction held 6 bases outside the gene matches. CDR3 in DNA: TGTGCCAGCAGCCAAGTCCGAGGACAGGGATATGGCTACACCTTC. It codes for CASSQVRGQGYGYTF.

This sequence joins TRBV11-2 and TRBJ2-2, with 7 bases identical to TRBD2. Germline-derived CDR1 and CDR2 are SGHAT and FQNNGV. The CDR3 runs to 17 residues. With V trimmed by 1 base and J by 6 bases, 11 bases remained unmatched. The CDR3, as DNA: TGTGCCAGCAGCTTAGGTTCGGGAGGAGGTTACGCCGGGGAGCTGTTTTTT. Its protein product is CASSLGSGGGYAGELFF.

Many counts were recorded for this clonotype. The CDR3 is CASSSLPYEQYF. For the CDR3, the DNA is TGCGCCAGCAGCTCTCTACCCTACGAGCAGTACTTC. The chain employs TRBV5-1 and TRBJ2-7; D gene uncertain. The CDR3 runs to 12 residues. V gave up 3 bases and J gave up 2 bases, with 6 bases separating them. Germline CDR1 and CDR2: SGHRS and YFSETQ.

This clonotype appeared a few times. DNA of the CDR3: TGTGCCAGCAGTCCACAGGGTTATTGGGAAAAACTGTTTTTT. Amino acids: CASSPQGYWEKLFF. This chain connects TRBV12-3 or TRBV12-4 to TRBJ1-4, with D tentatively TRBD1 (6 bases). Between the trimmed V and J ends, which lost 5 bases and 8 bases, there was a span of 15 bases. The CDR3 has 14 residues.

This clonotype was found a few times. V is TRBV20-1 and J is TRBJ2-1; TRBD2 agrees at 13 bases. Germline assignment: CDR1 DFQATT and CDR2 SNEGSKA (reference sequence). V lost 5 bases and J lost 9; bases outside the gene matches: 7. The CDR3 sequence is 14 residues long. The CDR3 region has the DNA TGCAGTGCTTGGAGACTAGCGGGAGGCGGTGAGCAGTTCTTC. Translated, it gives CSAWRLAGGGEQFF.

The chain recombines TRBV18 with TRBJ1-6; the D gene is possibly TRBD1 (6 bases). V was clipped by 8 bases and J by 7 bases, with 12 bases between them. This CDR3 is 13 amino acids long. Germline V lookup: CDR1 KGHSH, CDR2 LQKENI. In DNA form, the CDR3 reads TGTGCCAGCACTCGGGACAAGAATTCACCCCTCCACTTT. The encoded protein is CASTRDKNSPLHF.

The V gene is TRBV9, the J gene TRBJ2-4; D is uncertain. Per germline, CDR1 SGDLS and CDR2 YYNGEE. Trimming took off 0 bases at V and 0 bases at J, with 4 bases between the two ends. The CDR3 has 14 residues. In nucleotides, the CDR3 is TGTGCCAGCAGCGTAGGGGGAGCCAAAAACATTCAGTACTTC. This codes for CASSVGGAKNIQYF.

The chain is built from TRBV6-2 or TRBV6-3 and TRBJ1-5; D not certain. The CDR3 consists of 16 residues. The germline V gene encodes CDR1 MNHEY and CDR2 SVGEGT. The V end lost 2 bases, the J end lost 0 bases, and 11 bases lay between the germline ends. The CDR3 reads CASSYLPSHSNQPQHF. CDR3 nucleotide sequence: TGTGCCAGCAGTTACCTTCCCAGCCATAGCAATCAGCCCCAGCATTTT.

This clonotype came up a few times. This rearrangement joins TRBV27 to TRBJ2-7, with D perhaps matching TRBD2 (6 bases). CDR3 length: 13 amino acids. Germline CDR1 MNHEY, CDR2 SMNVEV (reference sequence). Trimming took off 10 bases at V and 5 bases at J, with 18 bases between the two ends. CDR3 region: CATKRTGSDEQYF. Written as DNA, the CDR3 is TGTGCCACGAAGAGAACCGGGAGTGACGAGCAGTACTTC.

This clonotype was picked up a small number of times. This rearrangement joins TRBV19 to TRBJ1-5; possibly TRBD1 for D (5 bases). Germline loops: CDR1 LNHDA, CDR2 SQIVND (reference sequence). The CDR3 has 15 residues. V was pared by 6 bases and J by 3 bases, with 15 bases between. Here the CDR3 reads CASRPSRDSNQPQHF. The CDR3 region has the DNA TGTGCCAGTAGACCCTCGCGGGACTCCAATCAGCCCCAGCATTTT.

This clonotype was found many times. One junction end disagrees with the germline gene, perhaps due to a read error. The chain joins TRBV28 to TRBJ2-7, with TRBD2 as a possible D gene (7 bases). The germline V gene encodes CDR1 MDHEN and CDR2 SYDVKM. The CDR3 spans 11 residues. In DNA, the CDR3 is TGTGCCAGCAGCTCACAGGGAGGGTGGTCCTTC. Protein: CASSSQGGWSF. Based on the CDR3 plus reference TRBV28 and TRBJ2-7, the full variable domain is DVKVTQSSRYLVKRTGEKVFLECVQDMDHENMFWYRQDPGLGLRLIYFSYDVKMKEKGDIPEGYSVSREKKERFSLILESASTNQTSMYLCASSSQGGWSFGPGTRLTVT.

This clonotype was picked up a small number of times. The chain combines TRBV28 with TRBJ2-2; weak D call: TRBD2 (5 bases). Trimming stripped 7 bases from V and 0 bases from J, with 12 bases between. Germline V gene sequence: CDR1 MDHEN, CDR2 SYDVKM. The CDR3 contains 15 residues. The CDR3 nucleotides are TGTGCCAGCACCATAGCGTGGGCGAACACCGGGGAGCTGTTTTTT. It codes for CASTIAWANTGELFF. The full variable domain, completed using reference TRBV28 and TRBJ2-2, is DVKVTQSSRYLVKRTGEKVFLECVQDMDHENMFWYRQDPGLGLRLIYFSYDVKMKEKGDIPEGYSVSREKKERFSLILESASTNQTSMYLCASTIAWANTGELFFGEGSRLTVL.

In this sample, this clonotype turned up a few times. The CDR3 DNA reads as TGTGCCAGTAGTAGACTAGCGGACCTTGGGAGCAATGAGCAGTTCTTC. It is translated as CASSRLADLGSNEQFF. The rearrangement uses TRBV19 and TRBJ2-1; TRBD2 matches 9 bases. The CDR3 totals 16 residues. Trimming at V came to 4 bases and at J to 6 bases, leaving 10 bases not matched to a gene. Looked up from germline, CDR1 is LNHDA and CDR2 is SQIVND (reference sequence).

This clonotype was picked up a small number of times. The rearrangement uses TRBV12-3 or TRBV12-4 and TRBJ2-5, with D perhaps TRBD2 (5 bases). The CDR3 is 14 residues long. V shed 3 bases and J shed 3 bases, with 11 bases lying between them. The CDR3: CASSLQRAEETQYF. CDR3 DNA: TGTGCCAGCAGTTTGCAAAGAGCGGAAGAGACCCAGTACTTC.

This clonotype was found many times. This rearrangement joins TRBV4-3 to TRBJ2-7, with 10 bases fitting TRBD2. Germline trimming cut 4 bases from V and 4 bases from J; bases unmatched to any gene: 10. Per the germline V gene, CDR1 is LGHNA and CDR2 is YSLEER. The CDR3 covers 16 residues. The CDR3 nucleotides read TGCGCCAGCAGCCCAACGGGGCTAGCGGGAGTATACGAGCAGTACTTC. Amino acids: CASSPTGLAGVYEQYF.

This chain joins TRBV29-1 and TRBJ1-5, with D possibly TRBD1 on 5 matching bases. Germline CDR1 reads SQVTM; CDR2 reads ANQGSEA. This CDR3 has 13 amino acids. V lost 0 bases to trimming and J lost 11 bases, with 14 bases between them. The CDR3 sequence is CSVEDSQGKTQHF. The CDR3 DNA follows: TGCAGCGTTGAAGATTCGCAGGGCAAGACCCAGCATTTT.

This rearrangement joins TRBV24-1 to TRBJ2-7; 9 bases fit TRBD1. Germline V lookup: CDR1 KGHDR, CDR2 SFDVKD. CDR3 size: 15 residues. J was trimmed by 5 bases and V by 3 bases; bases with no gene match: 7. As DNA, the CDR3 is TGTGCCACCAGTGATCCCGGACAGGGGCGCAACGAGCAGTACTTC. The encoded protein is CATSDPGQGRNEQYF.

The V gene is TRBV6-2 or TRBV6-3, the J gene TRBJ2-1; 7 bases are a match to TRBD1. With V trimmed by 2 bases and J by 0 bases, 7 bases remained unmatched. Germline-derived CDR1 and CDR2 are MNHEY and SVGEGT. The CDR3 length is 17 residues. This CDR3 is CASSYAMDRSSYNEQFF. CDR3 coding DNA: TGTGCCAGCAGTTACGCCATGGACAGGAGCTCCTACAATGAGCAGTTCTTC.

This clonotype was observed a handful of times. The rearrangement links TRBV6-6 to TRBJ1-6, with 7 bases lining up with TRBD1. Trimming at V came to 9 bases and at J to 8 bases, leaving 7 bases not matched to a gene. The CDR3 length is 13 residues. The germline CDR1 and CDR2 sequences are MNHNY and SVGAGI (reference sequence). CDR3 amino acids: CASLQGWDSPLHF. The CDR3 coding sequence is TGTGCCAGTTTACAGGGGTGGGATTCACCCCTCCACTTT.

The chain links TRBV29-1 to TRBJ1-2; D is unclear. Germline V gene lookup returns CDR1 SQVTM and CDR2 ANQGSEA. Trimming cost V 2 bases and J 6 bases, with 7 bases left between them. CDR3 length: 11 residues. CDR3 DNA: TGCAGCGTTGAAACTGGGAATGGCTACACCTTC. Its protein is CSVETGNGYTF.

This clonotype was detected ten times or more. V usage is TRBV7-2 and J usage is TRBJ2-1; 8 bases are a match to TRBD2. CDR1 SGHTA and CDR2 FQGNSA come from the germline V gene. The V segment lost 7 bases and the J segment 2 bases; nucleotides outside the gene matches: 7. The CDR3 runs 15 residues. The CDR3 loop reads CASTDGGGPYNEQFF. The CDR3 region has the DNA TGTGCCAGCACCGACGGGGGGGGGCCCTACAATGAGCAGTTCTTC. The whole variable domain, filled in from reference TRBV7-2 and TRBJ2-1, reads GAGVSQSPSNKVTEKGKDVELRCDPISGHTALYWYRQSLGQGLEFLIYFQGNSAPDKSGLPSDRFSAERTGGSVSTLTIQRTQQEDSAVYLCASTDGGGPYNEQFFGPGTRLTVL.

V usage is TRBV20-1 and J usage is TRBJ1-2, with D maybe TRBD1 (5 bases). Germline-derived CDR1 and CDR2 are DFQATT and SNEGSKA (reference sequence). This CDR3 has 13 residues. The V and J ends lost 2 bases and 9 bases respectively, with 16 bases between them. CDR3 in amino acids: CSARTVDTISYTF. The CDR3, as DNA: TGCAGTGCTAGAACAGTGGACACAATCAGCTACACCTTC.

In this sample, this clonotype turned up a few times. The V and J genes are TRBV5-1 and TRBJ2-1; TRBD2 might be the D (5 bases). The germline V gene has CDR1 SGHRS and CDR2 YFSETQ. CDR3 length: 22 amino acids. The germline V and J ends were trimmed by 1 base and 6 bases, with 35 bases remaining between them. Here the CDR3 DNA reads TGCGCCAGCAGCTTGTTAGGTAATGTCTTGGCGACTACCGACGTACTGATCAATGAGCAGTTCTTC. It encodes CASSLLGNVLATTDVLINEQFF.